Listed below are T cell receptor beta chains from one sample, sequenced in a study of identical twins. TCRdb called the 5' RACE reads again in MiXCR, with one record for every CDR3 protein. The profile shows around 280,000 distinct CDR3 sequences, about 8% of them singletons. This sample also belongs to another study, concerning yellow fever vaccine responses in identical twins.

The specimen was memory (CD45RO+) T cells sorted from blood. These receptors came from a woman aged 18-29 years in good health. CDR3s include the opening cysteine and the closing phenylalanine or tryptophan. A D gene is named only where the DNA matches it firmly. Some rows have no size entry. The others give once, few or many, or a class for an expanded clone.

j_call: TRBJ1-1
clone_size: few
d_call: .
v_call: TRBV4-2
cdr3_aa: CASSQDRAFNTEAFF
cdr3_nt: TGTGCCAGCAGCCAAGATCGAGCCTTCAACACTGAAGCTTTCTTT

j_call: TRBJ2-5
clone_size: few
d_call: TRBD1
v_call: TRBV5-1
cdr3_aa: CASSFTGGGETQYF
cdr3_nt: TGCGCCAGCAGCTTTACAGGGGGCGGAGAGACCCAGTACTTC

j_call: TRBJ2-7
clone_size: many
d_call: .
v_call: TRBV20-1
cdr3_aa: CSARETGYEQYF
cdr3_nt: TGCAGTGCTAGAGAGACAGGCTACGAGCAGTACTTC

j_call: TRBJ2-5
clone_size: .
d_call: .
v_call: TRBV10-3
cdr3_aa: CAISESGTRDQETQYF
cdr3_nt: TGTGCCATCAGTGAGTCGGGAACTAGGGACCAAGAGACCCAGTACTTC

j_call: TRBJ2-7
clone_size: many
d_call: .
v_call: TRBV6-1
cdr3_aa: CASSEALLGVSYEQYF
cdr3_nt: TGTGCCAGCAGTGAAGCGCTCCTGGGAGTCTCCTACGAGCAGTACTTC

j_call: TRBJ2-7
clone_size: .
d_call: TRBD2
v_call: TRBV5-1
cdr3_aa: CASSLLLAGAYEQYF
cdr3_nt: TGCGCCAGCAGCTTGTTGCTAGCGGGAGCCTACGAGCAGTACTTC

j_call: TRBJ2-2
clone_size: few
d_call: .
v_call: TRBV5-6
cdr3_aa: CASSPIMGTGELFF
cdr3_nt: TGTGCCAGCAGCCCGATCATGGGGACCGGGGAGCTGTTTTTT

j_call: TRBJ1-6
clone_size: .
d_call: TRBD1
v_call: TRBV27
cdr3_aa: CASSNDRDNSPLHF
cdr3_nt: TGTGCCAGCAGTAACGACAGGGATAATTCACCCCTCCACTTT

j_call: TRBJ1-2
clone_size: .
d_call: .
v_call: TRBV10-3
cdr3_aa: CAISVQPTHGYTF
cdr3_nt: TGTGCCATCAGTGTACAGCCGACCCATGGCTACACCTTC

j_call: TRBJ2-1
clone_size: many
d_call: .
v_call: TRBV7-9
cdr3_aa: CASSLDSSYNEQFF
cdr3_nt: TGTGCCAGCAGCTTGGACAGCTCCTACAATGAGCAGTTCTTC

j_call: TRBJ1-1
clone_size: many
d_call: TRBD1
v_call: TRBV4-2
cdr3_aa: CASSQIAGGITEAFF
cdr3_nt: TGTGCCAGCAGCCAGATCGCAGGGGGCATCACTGAAGCTTTCTTT

j_call: TRBJ2-1
clone_size: .
d_call: .
v_call: TRBV11-2
cdr3_aa: CASSLYTLYRRHNEQFF
cdr3_nt: TGTGCCAGCAGCTTATACACTCTGTACAGGAGACACAATGAGCAGTTCTTC

j_call: TRBJ2-1
clone_size: few
d_call: .
v_call: TRBV7-9
cdr3_aa: CASSLEWPISEFF
cdr3_nt: TGTGCCAGCAGCTTAGAGTGGCCTATCAGCGAGTTCTTC

j_call: TRBJ2-7
clone_size: .
d_call: TRBD1
v_call: TRBV14
cdr3_aa: CASSPGARGLSYEQYF
cdr3_nt: TGTGCCAGCAGCCCGGGTGCGAGGGGGCTGTCCTACGAGCAGTACTTC

j_call: TRBJ2-4
clone_size: few
d_call: .
v_call: TRBV19
cdr3_aa: CASLPRGQGKDKLYF
cdr3_nt: TGTGCCAGTCTCCCCAGAGGGCAGGGAAAAGATAAGTTATACTTC

j_call: TRBJ2-1
clone_size: few
d_call: TRBD2
v_call: TRBV20-1
cdr3_aa: CSARASGGPDRRLNEQFF
cdr3_nt: TGCAGTGCTAGGGCGAGCGGGGGGCCGGATCGCCGCTTAAATGAGCAGTTCTTC

j_call: TRBJ1-2
clone_size: few
d_call: TRBD1
v_call: TRBV28
cdr3_aa: CASSPPSPGQGSLSGYTF
cdr3_nt: TGTGCCAGCAGTCCACCCTCCCCGGGACAGGGATCCCTGAGTGGCTACACCTTC

j_call: TRBJ2-5
clone_size: few
d_call: .
v_call: TRBV29-1
cdr3_aa: CSVGSPRKGYF
cdr3_nt: TGCAGCGTTGGGTCACCCCGCAAGGGGTACTTC

j_call: TRBJ2-2
clone_size: few
d_call: TRBD2
v_call: TRBV6-5
cdr3_aa: CASSSPGLAGLLNTGELFF
cdr3_nt: TGTGCCAGCAGTTCCCCGGGACTAGCGGGGCTCCTGAACACCGGGGAGCTGTTTTTT

j_call: TRBJ2-1
clone_size: many
d_call: TRBD1
v_call: TRBV5-1
cdr3_aa: CASSSRDRPSEQFF
cdr3_nt: TGCGCCAGCAGCTCCCGGGACAGGCCGAGTGAGCAGTTCTTC

j_call: TRBJ2-7
clone_size: many
d_call: .
v_call: TRBV10-3
cdr3_aa: CAISTATYEQYF
cdr3_nt: TGTGCCATCAGCACAGCTACCTACGAGCAGTACTTC

j_call: TRBJ2-6
clone_size: many
d_call: .
v_call: TRBV5-1
cdr3_aa: CASSSDRSGANVLTF
cdr3_nt: TGCGCCAGCAGCTCAGACAGGTCTGGGGCCAACGTCCTGACTTTC

j_call: TRBJ2-5
clone_size: few
d_call: TRBD2
v_call: TRBV20-1
cdr3_aa: CSAIPGLAVEETQYF
cdr3_nt: TGCAGTGCTATCCCCGGGCTAGCGGTAGAGGAGACCCAGTACTTC

j_call: TRBJ1-2
clone_size: few
d_call: .
v_call: TRBV6-1
cdr3_aa: CASMWTDSSPDGYTF
cdr3_nt: TGTGCCAGCATGTGGACAGACTCTTCGCCGGATGGCTACACCTTC